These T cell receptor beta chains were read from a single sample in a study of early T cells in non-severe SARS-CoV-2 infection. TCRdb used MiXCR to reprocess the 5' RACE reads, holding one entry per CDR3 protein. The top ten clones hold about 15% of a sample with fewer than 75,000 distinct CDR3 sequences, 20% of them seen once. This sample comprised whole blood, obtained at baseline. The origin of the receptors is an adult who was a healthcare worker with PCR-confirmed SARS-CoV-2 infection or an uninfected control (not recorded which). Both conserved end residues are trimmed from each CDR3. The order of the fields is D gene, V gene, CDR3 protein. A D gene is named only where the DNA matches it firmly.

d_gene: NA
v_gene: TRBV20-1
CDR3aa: SATLTGRGYGYT

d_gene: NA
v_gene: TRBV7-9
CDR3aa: ASSLDWGLESPLH

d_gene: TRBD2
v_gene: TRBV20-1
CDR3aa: SAQRGGSYNEQF

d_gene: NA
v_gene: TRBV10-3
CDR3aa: AISESRTHYGYT

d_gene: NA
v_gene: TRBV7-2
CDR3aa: ASTLRVGSGIYNEQF

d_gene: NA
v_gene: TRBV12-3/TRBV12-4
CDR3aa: ASSHTGTFIEQF

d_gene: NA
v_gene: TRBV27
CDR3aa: ASTQRISNSPLH

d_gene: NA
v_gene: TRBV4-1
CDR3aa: ASSQLGSTGELF

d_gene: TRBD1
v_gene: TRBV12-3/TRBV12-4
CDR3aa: ASRWGQTNTEAF

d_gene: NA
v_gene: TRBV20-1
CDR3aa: SAPVVPAKNIQY

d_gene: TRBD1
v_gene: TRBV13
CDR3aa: ASSPRQGHLSFTDTQY

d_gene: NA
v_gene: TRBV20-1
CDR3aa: SARPGVGSYNEQI

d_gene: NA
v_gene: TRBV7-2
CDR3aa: ASSSRKPSDEQF

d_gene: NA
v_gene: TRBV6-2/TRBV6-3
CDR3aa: ASLKGGTPTGELF

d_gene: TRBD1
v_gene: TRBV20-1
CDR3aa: SARRLTGKYNEQF

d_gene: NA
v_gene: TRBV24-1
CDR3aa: ATQEDGYNEQF

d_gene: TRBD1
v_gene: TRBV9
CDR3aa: ASSVGQDSGYT

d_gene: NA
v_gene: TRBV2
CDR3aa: ASGITEAF

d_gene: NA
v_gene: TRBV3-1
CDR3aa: ASSLGGGTEAF